Shown below are 9 T cell receptor beta chains from a single sample sequenced in a study of T cell responses to AZD1222 COVID-19 vaccine (dated by TCRdb to the early 2020s). The library was built by means of the immunoSEQ multiplex PCR assay. The table comes from immuneACCESS by way of TCRdb, which keeps in-frame sequences with V and J called. Part of the clones is missing from these tables; in studies checked, under half for an unresolved V gene and the rest for unknown reasons. This sample lists about 90,000 clones; roughly 88% were detected once. The top ten constitute about 12% of the sample. Taken with the paper, the label for time point translates to: about 28 days (+/-7) after the second vaccine dose. The sequenced sample was peripheral blood, obtained 28 days after the second AZD1222 dose. Source of these receptors: an adult who received the AZD1222 COVID-19 vaccine.

This sequence joins TRBV28 and TRBJ1-6; D not certain. Trimming took 4 bases from V and 7 from J, leaving 17 bases between them. Germline V gene data show CDR1 as MDHEN and CDR2 as SYDVKM. The CDR3 is 16 amino acids. In DNA form, the CDR3 reads TGTGCCAGCAGTTCCAGTAGCGGAACTCTGAATTCACCCCTCCACTTT. Protein product: CASSSSSGTLNSPLHF.

The chain employs TRBV10-3 and TRBJ1-2; D is ambiguous. CDR1 and CDR2 from the germline V gene are ENHRY and SYGVKD. The CDR3 length is 18 residues. Trimming took off 0 bases at V and 4 bases at J, with 21 bases between the two ends. DNA of the CDR3: TGTGCCATCAGTGAGTCGGGAAGTCAGGCGTCCTCGGGCTATGGCTACACCTTC. Its translation: CAISESGSQASSGYGYTF.

The rearrangement joins TRBV7-9 to TRBJ1-5, with unresolved D. CDR3 length: 18 amino acids. The V and J ends lost 1 base and 6 bases respectively, with 22 bases between them. Germline V CDR1 and CDR2: SEHNR, FQNEAQ (reference sequence). In DNA form, the CDR3 reads TGTGCCAGCAGCTTAGTGGTTGGAGGGCAGTTACTTAGTCAGCCCCAGCATTTT. It yields the protein CASSLVVGGQLLSQPQHF.

The genes are TRBV6-5 and TRBJ2-7; weak D call: TRBD1 (7 bases). The CDR3 sequence is 16 residues long. CDR1 MNHEY and CDR2 SVGAGI come from the germline V gene. The ends were cut back, 3 bases at V and 4 bases at J, with 19 bases in the middle. The CDR3 DNA reads as TGTGCCAGCAGTTATTACGGGTCAGGGGGGACATACGAGCAGTACTTC. It codes for CASSYYGSGGTYEQYF.

In this sample, this clone turned up once. The chain has TRBV24-1 and TRBJ1-6; 9 positions match TRBD1. V lost 5 bases to trimming and J lost 6 bases; unmatched junction nucleotides: 13. CDR1 is KGHDR, CDR2 SFDVKD, per germline. This CDR3 contains 18 residues. The CDR3 reads CATSVSDRGAGVNSPLHF. The CDR3 nucleotides are TGTGCCACCAGTGTCAGTGACAGGGGGGCCGGTGTTAATTCACCCCTCCACTTT.

The chain has TRBV12-3 or TRBV12-4 and TRBJ1-5; no firm D call. V shed 5 bases and J shed 8 bases, with 13 bases lying between them. The CDR3 is made up of 13 amino acids. CDR3 nucleotide sequence: TGTGCCAGCAGTCCCAGCGGGTTGGAGCCCCAGCATTTT. Translated, it gives CASSPSGLEPQHF.

The rearrangement uses TRBV7-2 and TRBJ1-5; D is undetermined. V dropped 5 bases and J dropped 0 bases, with 11 bases sitting between them. CDR1 is SGHTA and CDR2 is FQGNSA in the germline V gene. The CDR3 runs 15 residues. CDR3 bases: TGTGCCAGCAGCCTACTTAGGGATAGCAATCAGCCCCAGCATTTT. This gives the protein CASSLLRDSNQPQHF.

CDR3 nucleotide sequence: TGTGCCACCCGACGGGACACCCTAAGGGAAGCTTTCTTT. Protein: CATRRDTLREAFF. This chain joins TRBV6-5 and TRBJ1-1; perhaps TRBD1 as D (6 bases). Germline lookup yields CDR1 MNHEY and CDR2 SVGAGI. Trimming cost V 10 bases and J 8 bases, with 20 bases left between them. The CDR3 consists of 13 residues.

This chain uses TRBV27 with TRBJ1-3, with D unclear. The germline gives CDR1 MNHEY, CDR2 SMNVEV (reference sequence). Trimming took off 8 bases at V and 3 bases at J, with 11 bases between the two ends. This CDR3 is built from 13 residues. CDR3 residues: CASADLIGNTIYF. The DNA of the CDR3 is TGTGCCAGCGCGGACTTAATTGGAAACACCATATATTTT.